This entry describes one TCR beta chain. As yet, its antigen is unknown. The data were taken from a study of Graves' ophthalmopathy and Graves' hyperthyroidism. Germline CDR1 MNHEY, CDR2 SVGEGT. V gave up 6 bases and J gave up 2 bases, with 16 bases separating them. This CDR3 comprises 15 residues. General observations from the study: With a specificity of roughly 72% and a sensitivity of 70.59%, the model predicted ophthalmopathy progression.

Amplification from RNA transcripts yielded the TCR beta CDR3 regions. Second-round multiplex PCR followed a first-round RT-PCR using HTBI primers. TCRdb processed the multiplex PCR reads anew with MiXCR; each CDR3 protein has one entry. Among under 400,000 distinct CDR3 sequences listed, 17% were seen once. Ineligible for inclusion were patients with other autoimmune diseases, uncontrolled infections, pregnancy or lactation. The V gene is TRBV6-2 or TRBV6-3, the J gene TRBJ1-2; weak D call: TRBD1 (5 bases). Material: peripheral blood. The sequence was obtained from an adult man with Graves' ophthalmopathy. The CDR3 here is CASRRSPRENYGYTF. The DNA of the CDR3 is TGTGCCAGCAGGCGATCCCCCAGGGAAAACTATGGCTACACCTTC.